A selection of T cell receptor beta chains follows, all from one sample in a study of blood T cell repertoires in COVID-19. Produced via immunoSEQ multiplex PCR; TCRdb's table is partial and in-frame only. Among hundreds of thousands of clones listed, around nine tenths were seen once. The source material was peripheral blood. The receptors derive from a woman aged 60 to 75 who had recovered from COVID-19. Both conserved end residues are part of each CDR3. The D gene is left open where the match is weak. Clone size is stated in some rows and not others, as once, few, many or a class when expanded.

size: -
J: TRBJ1-5
V: TRBV18
D: TRBD1
CDR3: CASSPGQERGMPQHF
DNA: TGTGCCAGCTCACCGGGACAGGAAAGGGGGATGCCCCAGCATTTT

size: -
J: TRBJ1-4
V: TRBV5-4
D: TRBD1
CDR3: CASSSTTGTNEKLFF
DNA: TGTGCCAGCAGCTCGACGACAGGGACTAATGAAAAACTGTTTTTT

size: -
J: TRBJ2-7
V: TRBV7-8
D: TRBD1
CDR3: CASSDGTVVYEQYF
DNA: TGTGCCAGCAGCGACGGGACAGTTGTTTACGAGCAGTACTTC

size: -
J: TRBJ2-2
V: TRBV7-9
D: -
CDR3: CASSLYPGELFF
DNA: TGTGCCAGCAGCTTATATCCCGGGGAGCTGTTTTTT

size: -
J: TRBJ1-1
V: TRBV3-1/TRBV3-2
D: TRBD1
CDR3: CASSLPGTGGETEAFF
DNA: TGTGCCAGCAGCCTACCCGGGACAGGGGGGGAGACTGAAGCTTTCTTT

size: -
J: TRBJ1-1
V: TRBV19
D: TRBD1
CDR3: CASIAVRGQGQTEAFF
DNA: TGTGCCAGTATTGCAGTTAGGGGACAGGGGCAGACTGAAGCTTTCTTT

size: -
J: TRBJ2-7
V: TRBV14
D: -
CDR3: CASSQDRGQQYF
DNA: TGTGCCAGCAGCCAAGACCGGGGTCAGCAGTACTTC

size: -
J: TRBJ1-2
V: TRBV28
D: TRBD1
CDR3: CASSTSGGPNYGYTF
DNA: TGTGCCAGCAGCACCTCAGGGGGCCCTAACTATGGCTACACCTTC

size: -
J: TRBJ2-2
V: TRBV5-1
D: TRBD1
CDR3: CASSLAGQGISGELFF
DNA: TGCGCCAGCAGCTTGGCGGGACAGGGGATCTCCGGGGAGCTGTTTTTT

size: -
J: TRBJ2-1
V: TRBV3-1/TRBV3-2
D: TRBD2
CDR3: CASSPATSRVSNEQFF
DNA: TGTGCCAGCAGCCCCGCGACTAGCCGTGTTTCGAATGAGCAGTTCTTC

size: once
J: TRBJ1-5
V: TRBV6-6
D: -
CDR3: CASSYSDRYSNQPQHF
DNA: TGTGCCAGCAGTTACTCGGACAGATATAGCAATCAGCCCCAGCATTTT

size: -
J: TRBJ2-4
V: TRBV18
D: -
CDR3: CASSPATGFENIQYF
DNA: TGTGCCAGCTCACCAGCCACAGGGTTCGAAAACATTCAGTACTTC

size: -
J: TRBJ1-3
V: TRBV4-1
D: TRBD1
CDR3: CASSRFGTGRVDTIYF
DNA: TGCGCCAGCAGCCGCTTCGGGACAGGGAGGGTGGACACCATATATTTT

size: -
J: TRBJ2-3
V: TRBV3-1/TRBV3-2
D: -
CDR3: CASSRLQGWQYF
DNA: TGTGCCAGCAGCCGACTACAGGGATGGCAGTATTTT

size: few
J: TRBJ2-3
V: TRBV9
D: TRBD2
CDR3: CASSVLAGGQGTDTQYF
DNA: TGTGCCAGCAGCGTACTAGCGGGGGGGCAAGGCACAGATACGCAGTATTTT

size: -
J: TRBJ2-2
V: TRBV7-3
D: -
CDR3: CASSFSVGASTGELFF
DNA: TGTGCCAGCAGTTTCTCGGTGGGGGCGAGCACCGGGGAGCTGTTTTTT

size: -
J: TRBJ2-5
V: TRBV7-2
D: TRBD2
CDR3: CASSFRSSGVEETQYF
DNA: TGTGCCAGCAGCTTTAGGTCTAGCGGGGTGGAGGAGACCCAGTACTTC

size: once
J: TRBJ1-1
V: TRBV5-1
D: -
CDR3: CASSLIGAGNTEAFF
DNA: TGCGCCAGCAGCTTGATTGGGGCAGGGAACACTGAAGCTTTCTTT

size: -
J: TRBJ2-2
V: TRBV4-3
D: -
CDR3: CASSRTGSPGELFF
DNA: TGCGCCAGCAGCCGCACAGGGTCCCCCGGGGAGCTGTTTTTT